Each of the 14 T cell receptor beta chains below was sequenced from the same sample in a study of CD8 T cells in ankylosing spondylitis. MiXCR was run by TCRdb on the 5' RACE reads, yielding one entry per CDR3 protein. Here the sample spans approximately 220,000 distinct CDR3 sequences, roughly 24% being singletons. Material for sequencing was blood, either unsorted or a sorted T cell fraction (not recorded which). These receptor sequences come from a male donor with ankylosing spondylitis or in good health (not recorded which).

The chain combines TRBV20-1 with TRBJ2-3, with TRBD1 matching over 9 bases. V lost 3 bases, J lost 1 base, and 5 bases stayed unmatched. Germline V lookup: CDR1 DFQATT, CDR2 SNEGSKA (reference sequence). CDR3 length: 15 amino acids. In nucleotides, the CDR3 is TGCAGTGCTAGGTCGGGACAGGGAGGCACAGATACGCAGTATTTT. Amino acid sequence: CSARSGQGGTDTQYF.

The rearrangement joins TRBV6-2 or TRBV6-3 to TRBJ2-1; D is possibly TRBD1 (6 bases). V was clipped by 6 bases and J by 3 bases, with 12 bases between them. The CDR3 sequence is 14 residues long. Germline CDR1 and CDR2: MNHEY and SVGEGT. CDR3 residues: CASSRGRLYNEQFF. The CDR3 bases are TGTGCCAGCAGCAGGGGCCGGCTCTACAATGAGCAGTTCTTC.

This clonotype was counted ten times or more. This chain uses TRBV4-2 with TRBJ2-3, with D perhaps matching TRBD1 or TRBD2 (6 bases each). Germline V gene lookup returns CDR1 LGHNA and CDR2 YNFKEQ. The CDR3 is 17 residues long. V was trimmed by 1 base and J by 5 bases, leaving 19 bases between them. The DNA of the CDR3 is TGTGCCAGCAGCCAAGTGAGTCGGCCTGGAGGGGGAGATACGCAGTATTTT. It codes for CASSQVSRPGGGDTQYF.

The J gene is TRBJ1-4, the V gene TRBV20-1; the match to TRBD1 covers 9 bases. Germline CDR1 reads DFQATT; CDR2 reads SNEGSKA (reference sequence). This CDR3 comprises 14 residues. V trimming: 6 bases; J trimming: 7 bases; junction bases outside the gene matches: 9. The CDR3 nucleotides are TGCAGTGCGCCGACCGGACAGGGGAGTGAAAAACTGTTTTTT. Translation gives CSAPTGQGSEKLFF.

This clonotype was recorded at least ten times. This chain uses TRBV5-6 with TRBJ2-7; 9 bases match TRBD2. CDR1 and CDR2 from the germline V gene are SGHDT and YYEEEE. This CDR3 comprises 15 residues. V lost 2 bases and J lost 3; bases outside the gene matches: 6. The DNA of the CDR3 is TGTGCCAGCAGCTTCTGGACTAGCGCGAACTACGAGCAGTACTTC. Amino acid sequence: CASSFWTSANYEQYF.

This clonotype was picked up many times. The chain recombines TRBV7-2 with TRBJ2-7, with D possibly being TRBD2 (7 bases). V was shortened by 3 bases and J by 0 bases, with 18 bases between the two germline ends. CDR3 length: 17 amino acids. CDR1 is SGHTA and CDR2 is FQGNSA in the germline V gene. The DNA of the CDR3 is TGTGCCAGCAGCTTGGGGGGAGGGACACTTGCCTCCTACGAGCAGTACTTC. Protein product: CASSLGGGTLASYEQYF. The entire variable domain, with the rest obtained from reference TRBV7-2 and TRBJ2-7, is as follows: GAGVSQSPSNKVTEKGKDVELRCDPISGHTALYWYRQSLGQGLEFLIYFQGNSAPDKSGLPSDRFSAERTGGSVSTLTIQRTQQEDSAVYLCASSLGGGTLASYEQYFGPGTRLTVT.

There are many counts of this clonotype. V usage is TRBV29-1 and J usage is TRBJ2-3; D not resolved. CDR1 is SQVTM, CDR2 ANQGSEA, per germline. V lost 5 bases and J 2 bases, leaving 14 bases between the germline ends. CDR3 size: 14 residues. CDR3 residues: CSVSRTTHTDTQYF. The CDR3 region has the DNA TGCAGCGTTTCTCGAACAACCCACACAGATACGCAGTATTTT.

This clonotype was observed many times. J is TRBJ2-5 and V is TRBV27; D unresolved. V gave up 1 base and J gave up 4 bases, with 10 bases separating them. The CDR3 length is 14 residues. Germline CDR1 reads MNHEY; CDR2 reads SMNVEV (reference sequence). In DNA form, the CDR3 reads TGTGCCAGCAGTTTATATGGGCGTTCAGAGACCCAGTACTTC. This encodes CASSLYGRSETQYF.

In this sample, this clonotype turned up many times. The gene calls are TRBV12-3 or TRBV12-4 and TRBJ2-3; D remains unclear. V lost 2 bases and J 5 bases, leaving 5 bases between the germline ends. The CDR3 spans 12 residues. The DNA for the CDR3 is TGTGCCAGCAGTTTACTCGGAGATACGCAGTATTTT. Its protein product is CASSLLGDTQYF.

This clonotype showed up many times. This rearrangement joins TRBV12-3 or TRBV12-4 to TRBJ2-7; 7 nucleotides match TRBD2. The CDR3 contains 14 residues. Trimming took 6 bases from V and 4 from J; bases not matched to a gene: 9. This chain's CDR3 is CASSTTGGRYEQYF. The CDR3 coding sequence is TGTGCCAGCAGCACCACCGGGGGGAGGTACGAGCAGTACTTC.

The genes are TRBV10-3 and TRBJ2-5; 7 nucleotides line up with TRBD2. This CDR3 region has 13 residues. CDR1 is ENHRY and CDR2 is SYGVKD in the germline V gene. The trim removed 0 bases at V and 5 bases at J, leaving 0 bases unmatched. This chain's CDR3 is CAISESGGETQYF. The CDR3 DNA is TGTGCCATCAGTGAGTCGGGGGGGGAGACCCAGTACTTC.

This clonotype has at least ten counts. This chain uses TRBV27 with TRBJ1-2, with D possibly matching TRBD1 (6 bases). This CDR3 spans 11 amino acids. Germline V CDR1 and CDR2: MNHEY, SMNVEV (reference sequence). V lost 10 bases, J lost 4 bases, and 10 bases lay in between. In nucleotides, the CDR3 is TGTGCCACGAGGGGGTTCTATGGCTACACCTTC. Translating it yields CATRGFYGYTF.

The table lists this clonotype with a few counts. J is TRBJ2-5 and V is TRBV12-5; D call uncertain. V was shortened by 1 base and J by 1 base, with 10 bases between the two germline ends. Per germline, CDR1 LGHNT and CDR2 FRNRAP. CDR3 size: 15 residues. The CDR3 nucleotides read TGTGCTAGTGGTTTGGGGAACCCGGGCCAAGAGACCCAGTACTTC. The encoded protein is CASGLGNPGQETQYF. The complete variable domain, with remaining parts taken from reference TRBV12-5 and TRBJ2-5, reads DARVTQTPRHKVTEMGQEVTMRCQPILGHNTVFWYRQTMMQGLELLAYFRNRAPLDDSGMPKDRFSAEMPDATLATLKIQPSEPRDSAVYFCASGLGNPGQETQYFGPGTRLLVL.

This clonotype has at least ten counts. The chain combines TRBV5-1 with TRBJ2-1; D possibly corresponds to TRBD2 (6 bases). Germline CDR1 SGHRS, CDR2 YFSETQ. CDR3 size: 15 residues. The germline V and J ends were trimmed by 3 bases and 8 bases, with 18 bases remaining between them. The CDR3: CASSSEGGALDEQFF. For the CDR3, the DNA is TGCGCCAGCAGCTCGGAGGGCGGGGCCCTTGATGAGCAGTTCTTC.